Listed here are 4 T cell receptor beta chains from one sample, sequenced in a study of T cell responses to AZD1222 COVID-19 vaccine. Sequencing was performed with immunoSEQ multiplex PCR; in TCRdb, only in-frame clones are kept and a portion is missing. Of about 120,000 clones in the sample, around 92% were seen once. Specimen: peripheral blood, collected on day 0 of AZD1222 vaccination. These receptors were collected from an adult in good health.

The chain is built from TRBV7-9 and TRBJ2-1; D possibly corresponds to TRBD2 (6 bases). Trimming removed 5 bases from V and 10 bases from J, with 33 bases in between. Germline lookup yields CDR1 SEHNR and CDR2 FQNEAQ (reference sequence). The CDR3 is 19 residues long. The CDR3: CASSLPRFRGLTLVNEQFF. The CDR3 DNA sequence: TGTGCCAGCAGCCTGCCCCGTTTTAGGGGACTCACCCTAGTTAACGAGCAGTTCTTC.

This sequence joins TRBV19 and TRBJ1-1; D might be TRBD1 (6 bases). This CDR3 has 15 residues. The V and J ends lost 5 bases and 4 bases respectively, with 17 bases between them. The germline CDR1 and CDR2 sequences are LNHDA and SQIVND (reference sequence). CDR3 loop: CASSLPRGAGTEAFF. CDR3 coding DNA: TGTGCCAGTAGTTTGCCTAGGGGGGCTGGCACTGAAGCTTTCTTT.

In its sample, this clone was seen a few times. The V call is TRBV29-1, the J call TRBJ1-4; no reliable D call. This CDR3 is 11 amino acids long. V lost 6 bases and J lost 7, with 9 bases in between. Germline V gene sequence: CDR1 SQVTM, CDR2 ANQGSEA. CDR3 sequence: CSVRRGEKLFF. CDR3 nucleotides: TGCAGCGTCCGTAGAGGTGAAAAACTGTTTTTT. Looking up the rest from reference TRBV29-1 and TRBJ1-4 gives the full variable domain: SAVISQKPSRDICQRGTSLTIQCQVDSQVTMMFWYRQQPGQSLTLIATANQGSEATYESGFVIDKFPISRPNLTFSTLTVSNMSPEDSSIYLCSVRRGEKLFFGSGTQLSVL.

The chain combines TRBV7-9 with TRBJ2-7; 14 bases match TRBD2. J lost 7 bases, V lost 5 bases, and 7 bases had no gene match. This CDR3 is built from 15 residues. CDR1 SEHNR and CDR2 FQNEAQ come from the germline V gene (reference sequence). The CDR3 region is CASSMGLAGVGEQYF. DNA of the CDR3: TGTGCCAGCAGCATGGGACTAGCGGGAGTAGGTGAGCAGTACTTC.